This T cell receptor (beta chain) was sequenced during a study of T-cell memory formation after mild COVID-19. Study information: For the most part, TCR clusters were specific to one donor.

Amplification by 5'RACE using constant-segment primers produced TCR alpha and TCR beta cDNA libraries that carried sample barcodes and UMIs. TCRdb passed the 5' RACE reads through MiXCR, listing each CDR3 protein once. Found here are 400,000 to 500,000 distinct CDR3 sequences, roughly 24% of them singletons; the top ten hold about 8.7%. Between the trimmed V and J ends, which lost 2 bases and 4 bases, there was a span of 11 bases. Germline CDR1 is DFQATT and CDR2 is SNEGSKA (reference sequence). The CDR3 runs to 14 residues. Findings of the study overall: Clones that contracted from day 15 to 85 were balanced CD4/CD8, while later expanders leaned CD4+. Clones which contracted sat mainly in CM and EM if CD4+, and in EMRA if CD8+.

This clonotype was seen a few times. As yet, its antigen is unknown. This sequence originates from an adult woman who had mild COVID-19 (a few samples of this study predate the infection). Cell type and time point are not known. The chain links TRBV20-1 to TRBJ2-2; D tentatively fits TRBD1 or TRBD2 (6 bases each). Sequenced: PBMCs or a T cell subset sorted from them (not recorded which). DNA of the CDR3: TGCAGTGCTAGACCCGGGGGCGTCACCGGGGAGCTGTTTTTT. As protein: CSARPGGVTGELFF.